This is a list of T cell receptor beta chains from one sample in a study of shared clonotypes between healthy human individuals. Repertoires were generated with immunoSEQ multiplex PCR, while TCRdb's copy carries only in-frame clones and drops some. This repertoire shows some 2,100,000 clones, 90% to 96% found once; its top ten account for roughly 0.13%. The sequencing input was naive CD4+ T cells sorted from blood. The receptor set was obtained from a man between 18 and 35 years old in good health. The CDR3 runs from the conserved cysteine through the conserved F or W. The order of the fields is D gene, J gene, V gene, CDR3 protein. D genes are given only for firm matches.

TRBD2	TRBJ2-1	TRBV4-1	CASSHTTRLAGHNEQFF
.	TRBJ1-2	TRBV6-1	CASSEAPWNYGYTF
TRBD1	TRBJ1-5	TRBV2	CASSNRGRSNQPQHF
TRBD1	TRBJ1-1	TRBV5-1	CASSLRTGENTEAFF
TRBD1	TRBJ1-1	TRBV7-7	CASSDDRGRITDTEAFF
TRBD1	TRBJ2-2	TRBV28	CASSLTGGTGELFF
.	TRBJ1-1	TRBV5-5	CASGRQGAEAFF
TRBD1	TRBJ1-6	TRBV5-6	CASSLEDRGNSPLHF
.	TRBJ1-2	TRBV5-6	CASSLDPRGGYGYTF
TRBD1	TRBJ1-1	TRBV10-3	CAKTGVDTEAFF
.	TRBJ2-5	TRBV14	CASSLAVETQYF
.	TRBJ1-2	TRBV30	CAWSVTGYGYTF
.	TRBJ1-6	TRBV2	CASSELSPLHF
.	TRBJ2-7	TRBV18	CASSPQSAYEQYF
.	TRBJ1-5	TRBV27	CASSFYNQPQHF
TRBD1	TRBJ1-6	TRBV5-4	CASSRQGESYNSPLHF
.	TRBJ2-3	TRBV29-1	CSVEDREQADTQYF
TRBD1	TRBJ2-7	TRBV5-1	CASSLHRGTYEQYF
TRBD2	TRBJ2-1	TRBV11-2	CASSQGSLAGVGEQFF
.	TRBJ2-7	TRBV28	CASSLLGGEQYF
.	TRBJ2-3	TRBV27	CASSLQGSDTQYF
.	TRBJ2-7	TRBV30	CAWSGGHGLYEQYF
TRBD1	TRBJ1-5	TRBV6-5	CASSYSGTGSNQPQHF
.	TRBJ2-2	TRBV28	CASRAEENTGELFF
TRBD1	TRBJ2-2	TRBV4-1	CASSQDGQGALESVTELFF
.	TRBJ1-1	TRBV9	CASSVEPGQNTEAFF
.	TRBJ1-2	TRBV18	CASSPPGRINYGYTF
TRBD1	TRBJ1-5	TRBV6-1	CATPPQGESNQPQHF
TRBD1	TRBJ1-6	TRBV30	CAWTPDRVSPLHF
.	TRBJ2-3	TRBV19	CASSERWGTDTQYF
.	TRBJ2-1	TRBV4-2	CASSQSPRDIPTYNEQFF
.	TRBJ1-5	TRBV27	CASGTRPLGPQHF
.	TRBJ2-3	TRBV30	CAWSKGTSTDTQYF
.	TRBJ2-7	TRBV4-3	CASSQDFSLGVARAYEQYF
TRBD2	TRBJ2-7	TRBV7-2	CASSFAAGLAGKQYF
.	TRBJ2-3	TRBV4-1	CASSQGQLPGTQYF
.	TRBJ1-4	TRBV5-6	CASSGDINEKLFF
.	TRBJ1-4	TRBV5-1	CASSLAGAEEKLFF
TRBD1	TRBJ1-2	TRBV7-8	CASSSTGGLGYTF
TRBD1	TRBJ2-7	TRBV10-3	CAISDYPGQESYEQYF
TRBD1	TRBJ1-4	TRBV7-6	CASSSGQVERKLFF
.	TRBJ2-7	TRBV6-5	CASSFSRTMREEYF
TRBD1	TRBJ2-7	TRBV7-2	CASSLTPGQGFYEQYF
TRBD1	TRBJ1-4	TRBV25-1	CASSEWGGTAHNEKLFF
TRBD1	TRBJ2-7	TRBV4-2	CASSASGTDPYEQYF
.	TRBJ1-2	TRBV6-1	CASSPQGNYGYTF
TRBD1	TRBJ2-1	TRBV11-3	CASSLRDRYNEQFF
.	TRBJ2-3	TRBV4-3	CASSQESPSLYGGFTDTQYF
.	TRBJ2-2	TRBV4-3	CASNELNTGELFF
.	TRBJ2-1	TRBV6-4	CASSEFGNEQFF